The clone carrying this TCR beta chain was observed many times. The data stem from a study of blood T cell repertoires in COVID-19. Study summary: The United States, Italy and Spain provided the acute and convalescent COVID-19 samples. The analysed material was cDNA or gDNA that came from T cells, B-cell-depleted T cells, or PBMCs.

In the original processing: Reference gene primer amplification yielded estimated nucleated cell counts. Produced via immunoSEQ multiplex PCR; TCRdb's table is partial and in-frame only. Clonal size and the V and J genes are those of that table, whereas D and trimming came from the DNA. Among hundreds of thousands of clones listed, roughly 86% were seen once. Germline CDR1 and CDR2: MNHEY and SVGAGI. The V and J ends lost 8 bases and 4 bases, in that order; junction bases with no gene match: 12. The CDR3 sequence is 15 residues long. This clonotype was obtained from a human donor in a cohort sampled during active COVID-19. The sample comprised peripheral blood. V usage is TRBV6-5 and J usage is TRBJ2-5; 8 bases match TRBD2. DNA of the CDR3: TGTGCCAGCGGCACCTTCCACGGGAGGGGAGAGACCCAGTACTTC. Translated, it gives CASGTFHGRGETQYF.